The clone carrying this T cell receptor beta chain was detected only once. Its antigen is unidentified. Using immunoSEQ multiplex PCR, the repertoire was profiled, and TCRdb retains in-frame clones only, with some absent. The sample holds under 20,000 clones, more than 70% seen once. This sample was included in a study of graft-versus-host responses after intestinal transplantation. For the study at large: Transplants given to recipients were multivisceral, liver-intestinal, or isolated intestinal. Each patient got anti-thymocyte globulin induction, then tacrolimus and steroids for about 3 years.

General observations from the study: After transplant, early declines in HvG clones were associated with peak levels of circulating GvH clones. GvH clones occurred in recipient marrow; some first appeared in ileum or blood.

Sample: bone marrow, taken 125 days after intestinal transplantation. The TCR was taken from a human patient who received an intestinal transplant, so some T cells may come from the graft donor.

CDR3 in amino acids: CASSQGPGQTQYF. The CDR3 DNA follows: TGTGCCAGCAGCCAGGGCCCCGGGCAGACCCAGTACTTC. The genes are TRBV7-2 and TRBJ2-5; TRBD1 is a possible D gene (5 bases). With 5 bases removed from V and 6 bases from J, the gap between germline ends came to 13 bases. CDR1 is SGHTA, CDR2 FQGNSA, per germline. The CDR3 length is 13 residues.